Following are 25 T cell receptor beta chains from one sample sequenced in a study of blood T cells in healthy people across ages. Using a J-beta primer mix together with a sample-barcoded 5' primer, a second PCR was run for about 6 to 12 cycles. TCRdb re-called the 5' RACE reads through MiXCR, storing one row per CDR3 protein. The data show 1.5 million to 2 million distinct CDR3 sequences, around half seen once. What was sequenced was blood. The receptors were gathered from a woman in her forties in good health.

The chain uses TRBV6-1 and TRBJ1-1, with D perhaps TRBD1 (5 bases). The CDR3 has 13 amino acids. From germline, CDR1 is MNHNS and CDR2 SASEGT. Trimming took 7 bases from V and 6 from J, leaving 15 bases between them. As DNA, the CDR3 is TGTGCCAGCAACGAGGGCGGGGCGGCTGAAGCTTTCTTT. Its translation: CASNEGGAAEAFF.

This rearrangement joins TRBV7-8 to TRBJ2-1, with D possibly TRBD2 on 6 matching bases. The CDR3 runs 14 residues. CDR1 SGHVS and CDR2 FQNEAQ come from the germline V gene. V lost 6 bases to trimming and J lost 4 bases, with 13 bases between them. The CDR3 sequence is CASSDRDFYNEQFF. The CDR3 DNA is TGTGCCAGCAGTGACCGGGACTTTTACAATGAGCAGTTCTTC.

This chain joins TRBV5-6 and TRBJ2-1, with D perhaps TRBD2 (5 bases). The CDR3 has 17 amino acids. Trimming shortened V by 4 bases and J by 0 bases, and 17 bases separated the two germline ends. Germline V gives CDR1 SGHDT, CDR2 YYEEEE. CDR3 in DNA: TGTGCCAGCAGCCGAAACCGCGGAGCGGACTCCTACAATGAGCAGTTCTTC. Encoded protein: CASSRNRGADSYNEQFF. Full variable domain (missing parts from reference TRBV5-6 and TRBJ2-1): DAGVTQSPTHLIKTRGQQVTLRCSPKSGHDTVSWYQQALGQGPQFIFQYYEEEERQRGNFPDRFSGHQFPNYSSELNVNALLLGDSALYLCASSRNRGADSYNEQFFGPGTRLTVL.

In regard to this clonotype: At one of its ends the junction is not consistent with the germline gene, which may arise from a read error. The chain links TRBV4-1 to TRBJ2-5; a possible D gene is TRBD1 (5 bases). CDR1 is MGHRA, CDR2 YSYEKL, per germline. CDR3 length: 13 residues. The CDR3 loop is CACSWGSQETQYF. The CDR3, as DNA: TGCGCCTGCAGTTGGGGCTCTCAAGAGACCCAGTACTTC.

This clonotype was detected a few times. The rearrangement links TRBV7-2 to TRBJ2-5, with 7 nucleotides matching TRBD2. This CDR3 is 16 amino acids long. With V trimmed by 1 base and J by 4 bases, 9 bases remained unmatched. The germline CDR1 and CDR2 sequences are SGHTA and FQGNSA. The CDR3 nucleotides are TGTGCCAGCAGCTTAGTTGGGAGGGCGTCGGGAGAGACCCAGTACTTC. This translates into CASSLVGRASGETQYF.

CDR3 DNA: TGCGCCAGCAGCCACCAACGTGGCAAAAACATTCAGTACTTC. Translated, it gives CASSHQRGKNIQYF. The V gene is TRBV4-3, the J gene TRBJ2-4; the D is unclear. The CDR3 length is 14 residues. V was pared by 3 bases and J by 3 bases, with 9 bases between. Germline CDR1 LGHNA, CDR2 YSLEER.

This chain joins TRBV28 and TRBJ2-7; 9 bases are a match to TRBD1. This CDR3 has 13 amino acids. CDR1 is MDHEN, CDR2 SYDVKM, per germline. After removal of 6 bases from V and 4 bases from J, the junction contained 4 bases not matched to a gene. As DNA, the CDR3 is TGTGCCAGCAGGACAGGGGGTAGATACGAGCAGTACTTC. Translating it yields CASRTGGRYEQYF.

The V and J genes are TRBV20-1 and TRBJ2-3, with 12 bases identical to TRBD2. The CDR3 contains 15 residues. V shed 5 bases and J 7 bases; nucleotides not matched to a gene: 10. The germline gives CDR1 DFQATT, CDR2 SNEGSKA (reference sequence). The CDR3 loop is CSASRLAGDSNTQYF. The CDR3 nucleotides read TGCAGTGCTTCGAGACTAGCGGGGGACTCGAATACGCAGTATTTT.

This rearrangement joins TRBV20-1 to TRBJ2-5; 9 bases agree with TRBD2. The J segment lost 11 bases and the V segment lost 4 bases, leaving 14 bases of the junction unmatched. Per germline, CDR1 DFQATT and CDR2 SNEGSKA (reference sequence). There are 14 residues in the CDR3. CDR3 DNA sequence: TGCAGTGCTATCGGCCTAGCGGGGTACAATGAGCAGTACTTC. It yields the protein CSAIGLAGYNEQYF.

V gene TRBV7-3 combines with J gene TRBJ1-1; D possibly corresponds to TRBD1 (5 bases). Trimming shortened V by 1 base and J by 5 bases, and 11 bases separated the two germline ends. The germline V gene has CDR1 SGHTA and CDR2 FQGTGA. The CDR3 has 14 amino acids. This CDR3 reads CASSLMEGTTEAFF. Here the CDR3 DNA reads TGTGCCAGCAGCTTAATGGAGGGGACTACTGAAGCTTTCTTT.

This clonotype appeared many times. CDR3 sequence: CASSYSGRYEQYF. CDR3 bases: TGTGCCAGCAGTTACTCAGGGCGATACGAGCAGTACTTC. This chain links TRBV6-6 with TRBJ2-7; D gene unclear. V was shortened by 0 bases and J by 4 bases, with 7 bases between the two germline ends. CDR1 MNHNY and CDR2 SVGAGI come from the germline V gene (reference sequence). CDR3 length equals 13 residues.

In this sample, this clonotype turned up a few times. The chain carries TRBV28 and TRBJ1-5, with D perhaps matching TRBD1 (6 bases). This CDR3 is 17 amino acids long. V lost 6 bases to trimming and J lost 0 bases, with 18 bases between them. The germline gives CDR1 MDHEN, CDR2 SYDVKM. The CDR3 loop is CASSPEGGLYSNQPQHF. Here the CDR3 DNA reads TGTGCCAGCAGCCCAGAGGGGGGACTCTATAGCAATCAGCCCCAGCATTTT.

V gene TRBV2 combines with J gene TRBJ2-5; D remains unclear. Trimming pared 7 bases from V and 2 bases from J, leaving 5 bases between. Per germline, CDR1 SNHLY and CDR2 FYNNEI. The CDR3 consists of 11 residues. The CDR3 protein is CASNKQETQYF. The CDR3 region has the DNA TGTGCCAGCAACAAACAAGAGACCCAGTACTTC.

V is TRBV7-6 and J is TRBJ2-7; 7 bases line up with TRBD2. V shed 5 bases and J 4 bases; nucleotides not matched to a gene: 14. The CDR3 has 16 amino acids. CDR1 is SGHVS and CDR2 is FNYEAQ in the germline V gene. The CDR3 nucleotides read TGTGCCAGCAGCCTAGGCTACAGCGGGGACGGGTACGAGCAGTACTTC. Translating gives CASSLGYSGDGYEQYF.

This chain connects TRBV4-3 to TRBJ1-2, with 9 positions matching TRBD1. The CDR3 extends over 17 amino acids. Germline-derived CDR1 and CDR2 are LGHNA and YSLEER. J gave up 7 bases and V 3 bases, and 15 bases lay outside the gene matches. The CDR3 is CASSHPTGTGILGGYTF. Here the CDR3 DNA reads TGCGCCAGCAGCCACCCCACCGGGACAGGGATCTTGGGTGGCTACACCTTC.

About this clonotype itself: At one boundary the junction diverges from the germline segment, which might be a read error. The gene calls are TRBV7-7 and TRBJ2-2; no firm D call. The CDR3 is 15 amino acids. The germline CDR1 and CDR2 sequences are SSHAT and FNYEAQ (reference sequence). This CDR3 is CASSSRPLNTGELFF. The CDR3 DNA reads as TGTGCTAGCAGCTCCAGACCGTTGAACACCGGGGAGCTGTTTTTT.

As to this clonotype: A single base separates this from a much larger clone, so it may be a read error. The chain recombines TRBV5-1 with TRBJ2-7; the D gene is possibly TRBD2 (6 bases). The ends were cut back, 3 bases at V and 7 bases at J, with 17 bases in the middle. There are 14 residues in the CDR3. Per germline, CDR1 SGHRS and CDR2 YFSETQ. CDR3 in amino acids: CASSSGSGYNEQYF. CDR3 sequence (DNA): TGCGCCAGCAGCTCCGGGAGCGGATACAATGAGCAGTACTTC. The full variable domain, with the rest looked up from reference TRBV5-1 and TRBJ2-7, is KAGVTQTPRYLIKTRGQQVTLSCSPISGHRSVSWYQQTPGQGLQFLFEYFSETQRNKGNFPGRFSGRQFSNSRSEMNVSTLELGDSALYLCASSSGSGYNEQYFGPGTRLTVT.

This sequence joins TRBV4-3 and TRBJ2-3, with D perhaps matching TRBD1 (7 bases). There are 16 residues in the CDR3. Germline V gene lookup returns CDR1 LGHNA and CDR2 YSLEER. Trimming removed 0 bases at V and 1 base at J, with 11 bases between. The CDR3 coding sequence is TGCGCCAGCAGCCAAGATCAGGGGGGTGGCACAGATACGCAGTATTTT. Encoded protein: CASSQDQGGGTDTQYF.

The chain recombines TRBV2 with TRBJ1-2; perhaps TRBD1 as D (6 bases). Trimming shortened V by 4 bases and J by 6 bases, and 15 bases separated the two germline ends. Per germline, CDR1 SNHLY and CDR2 FYNNEI. This CDR3 is built from 14 residues. The CDR3 spells CASSVGQRIHGYTF. CDR3 DNA sequence: TGTGCCAGCAGTGTAGGACAGAGGATTCATGGCTACACCTTC.

The genes are TRBV7-2 and TRBJ2-1; possible D gene TRBD2, 7 bases. The V end lost 6 bases, the J end lost 0 bases, and 15 bases lay between the germline ends. The CDR3 is 16 amino acids. Germline CDR1 reads SGHTA; CDR2 reads FQGNSA. The CDR3 loop reads CASRGGGVRSYNEQFF. The CDR3 DNA reads as TGTGCCAGCAGAGGGGGGGGAGTACGCTCCTACAATGAGCAGTTCTTC.

This clonotype was detected only a few times. The gene calls are TRBV15 and TRBJ2-1; the match to TRBD2 covers 10 bases. V gave up 0 bases and J gave up 4 bases; unmatched junction bases: 9. From germline, CDR1 is LNHNV and CDR2 YYDKDF (reference sequence). The CDR3 runs 18 residues. CDR3 bases: TGTGCCACCAGCAGAGATCCACTTAGCGGGGGGCCATACAATGAGCAGTTCTTC. Its protein product is CATSRDPLSGGPYNEQFF.

The chain's CDR3 is CSAPRTSGGTFF. The CDR3, as DNA: TGCAGTGCCCCAAGGACTAGCGGGGGCACGTTCTTC. The chain recombines TRBV20-1 with TRBJ2-1; 13 nucleotides line up with TRBD2. V gave up 6 bases and J gave up 15 bases; unmatched junction bases: 8. Germline V CDR1 and CDR2: DFQATT, SNEGSKA (reference sequence). This CDR3 contains 12 residues.

CDR3 loop: CASSRSTQTGYGEQFF. CDR3 bases: TGTGCCAGCAGTCGATCAACCCAGACAGGGTATGGTGAGCAGTTCTTC. The chain carries TRBV12-3 or TRBV12-4 and TRBJ2-1; 7 bases agree with TRBD1. The CDR3 is made up of 16 amino acids. The trim removed 5 bases at V and 9 bases at J, leaving 16 bases unmatched.

This clonotype came up once. This chain connects TRBV4-3 to TRBJ2-5, with a weak D call TRBD2 (5 bases). The germline V and J ends were trimmed by 3 bases and 11 bases, with 16 bases remaining between them. The CDR3 contains 13 residues. The germline gives CDR1 LGHNA, CDR2 YSLEER. CDR3 protein: CASSHDRLGEQYF. CDR3 nucleotide sequence: TGCGCCAGCAGCCATGACCGGCTCGGGGAGCAGTACTTC.

The rearrangement uses TRBV20-1 and TRBJ1-5; 7 bases match TRBD1. V lost 3 bases to trimming and J lost 3 bases; unmatched junction nucleotides: 8. The CDR3 contains 15 residues. Germline assignment: CDR1 DFQATT and CDR2 SNEGSKA (reference sequence). The CDR3 nucleotides are TGCAGTGCTAGTTACCGGGACAGCCCCAATCAGCCCCAGCATTTT. The encoded protein is CSASYRDSPNQPQHF.